This TCR beta chain was sequenced in a study of cytomegalovirus exposure and HLA in healthy donors. On this clone itself: Its specificity is unknown.

The ends were cut back, 0 bases at V and 1 base at J, with 10 bases in the middle. CDR1 is SGHKS and CDR2 is YYEKEE in the germline V gene (reference sequence). The CDR3 covers 15 residues. The PCR made use of 60 Vbeta and 13 Jbeta primers. TCRdb keeps only in-frame clones here, not all; method: immunoSEQ multiplex PCR. The table shows about 97,000 clones, with 65% to 85% occurring only once. Study findings and constraints: According to the study, 150 to 200 TCR beta chains were cytomegalovirus-associated.

Specimen: PBMCs. The chain is built from TRBV5-5 and TRBJ1-2, with no clear D. The sequence was obtained from a man aged 35 to 55 in good health and CMV-seropositive. The CDR3 loop reads CASSLARTLNYGYTF. The CDR3 nucleotides are TGTGCCAGCAGCTTGGCCAGGACTCTTAACTATGGCTACACCTTC.